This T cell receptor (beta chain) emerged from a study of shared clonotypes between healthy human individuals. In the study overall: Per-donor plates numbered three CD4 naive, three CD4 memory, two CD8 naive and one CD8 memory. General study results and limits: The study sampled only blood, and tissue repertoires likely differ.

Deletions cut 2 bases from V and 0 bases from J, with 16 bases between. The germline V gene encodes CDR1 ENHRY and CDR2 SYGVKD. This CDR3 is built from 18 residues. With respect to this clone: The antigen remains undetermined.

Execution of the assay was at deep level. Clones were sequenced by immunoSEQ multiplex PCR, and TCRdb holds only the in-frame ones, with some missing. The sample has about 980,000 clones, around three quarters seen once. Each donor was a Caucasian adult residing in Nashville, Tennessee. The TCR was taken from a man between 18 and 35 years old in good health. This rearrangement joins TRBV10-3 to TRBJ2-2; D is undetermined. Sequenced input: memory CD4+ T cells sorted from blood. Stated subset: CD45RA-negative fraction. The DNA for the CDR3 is TGTGCCATCAGTGAGACACCAATTACTAATTCGAACACCGGGGAGCTGTTTTTT. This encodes CAISETPITNSNTGELFF.